These 27 T cell receptor beta chains came from one sample sequenced in a study of cytomegalovirus exposure and HLA in healthy donors. Method: immunoSEQ multiplex PCR; TCRdb's copy keeps in-frame clones and lacks some. The profile shows some 100,000 clones, about 82% of them singletons. Sequenced input: PBMCs. Source of these receptors: a man aged 18 to 35 in good health and CMV-seronegative.

In nucleotides, the CDR3 is TGTGCCAGCAGCTTGGCGCCCCCTTTCCGGGGAAACACTGAAGCTTTCTTT. This translates into CASSLAPPFRGNTEAFF. This chain connects TRBV5-6 to TRBJ1-1; D remains ambiguous. Germline values: CDR1 SGHDT, CDR2 YYEEEE. The V and J ends lost 0 bases and 2 bases respectively, with 17 bases between them. The CDR3 runs 17 residues.

The chain is built from TRBV9 and TRBJ2-1; the D gene is possibly TRBD2 (7 bases). The V end was cut by 3 bases, the J end by 4 bases, with 26 bases between. The germline V gene has CDR1 SGDLS and CDR2 YYNGEE. The CDR3 spans 19 residues. The CDR3 spells CASSDTGTLSGKIYNEQFF. CDR3 nucleotide sequence: TGTGCCAGCAGCGACACCGGGACATTAAGCGGGAAGATATACAATGAGCAGTTCTTC.

This clone has a single count. The CDR3 region has the DNA TGTGCCATCAGTGATCGCGGGGGGGGTGAGACCCAGTACTTC. Translation gives CAISDRGGGETQYF. The V and J genes are TRBV10-3 and TRBJ2-5; 9 positions agree with TRBD2. The CDR3 extends over 14 amino acids. From germline, CDR1 is ENHRY and CDR2 SYGVKD. V was pared by 3 bases and J by 5 bases, with 4 bases of the junction left unmatched.

The V and J genes are TRBV29-1 and TRBJ2-2; TRBD1 matches 7 bases. The CDR3 is made up of 14 amino acids. V trimming: 6 bases; J trimming: 4 bases; junction bases outside the gene matches: 8. The germline CDR1 and CDR2 sequences are SQVTM and ANQGSEA. CDR3 region: CSVGRQGSTGELFF. The DNA of the CDR3 is TGCAGCGTGGGTAGACAGGGTAGCACCGGGGAGCTGTTTTTT.

J is TRBJ2-3 and V is TRBV4-2, with TRBD2 as a possible D gene (5 bases). Per the germline V gene, CDR1 is LGHNA and CDR2 is YNFKEQ. The ends were cut back, 0 bases at V and 4 bases at J, with 14 bases in the middle. The CDR3 has 16 residues. CDR3 region: CASSQDWPAASDTQYF. The CDR3 DNA sequence: TGTGCCAGCAGCCAAGACTGGCCAGCGGCCTCAGATACGCAGTATTTT.

The V gene is TRBV4-1, the J gene TRBJ2-1, with TRBD2 identical over 7 bases. The V and J ends lost 5 bases and 7 bases, in that order; junction bases with no gene match: 14. Germline values: CDR1 MGHRA, CDR2 YSYEKL. The CDR3 consists of 16 residues. CDR3 protein: CASSNHPGLLGNEQFF. CDR3 DNA: TGCGCCAGCAGCAACCACCCGGGACTACTGGGTAATGAGCAGTTCTTC.

This chain connects TRBV5-4 to TRBJ2-3; 9 bases are shared with TRBD2. Germline lookup yields CDR1 SGHNT and CDR2 YYREEE (reference sequence). Germline trimming cut 6 bases from V and 4 bases from J; bases unmatched to any gene: 15. This CDR3 is 17 amino acids long. CDR3 loop: CASTPPVGGGAPDTQYF. DNA for the CDR3: TGTGCCAGCACCCCACCGGTAGGCGGGGGGGCACCAGATACGCAGTATTTT.

The gene calls are TRBV7-9 and TRBJ2-2, with TRBD1 matching over 9 bases. The V segment lost 5 bases and the J segment 4 bases; nucleotides outside the gene matches: 8. The CDR3 consists of 16 residues. The germline CDR1 and CDR2 sequences are SEHNR and FQNEAQ (reference sequence). CDR3 DNA: TGTGCCAGCAGCCGTACAGGGGGCGGCGGCACCGGGGAGCTGTTTTTT. This translates into CASSRTGGGGTGELFF.

The chain joins TRBV29-1 to TRBJ2-7, with 7 bases fitting TRBD2. The germline V gene encodes CDR1 SQVTM and CDR2 ANQGSEA. The CDR3 length is 12 residues. For the CDR3, the DNA is TGCAGAGGGGAGGGCTGGGGCTACGAGCAGTACTTC. The encoded protein is CRGEGWGYEQYF.

The genes are TRBV2 and TRBJ1-2; a possible D gene is TRBD1 (6 bases). The germline V gene encodes CDR1 SNHLY and CDR2 FYNNEI. The CDR3 contains 13 residues. The ends were cut back, 5 bases at V and 4 bases at J, with 11 bases in the middle. CDR3 in amino acids: CASSTGQSYGYTF. DNA of the CDR3: TGTGCCAGCAGTACTGGACAGAGCTATGGCTACACCTTC. The complete variable domain, with remaining parts taken from reference TRBV2 and TRBJ1-2, reads EPEVTQTPSHQVTQMGQEVILRCVPISNHLYFYWYRQILGQKVEFLVSFYNNEISEKSEIFDDQFSVERPDGSNFTLKIRSTKLEDSAMYFCASSTGQSYGYTFGSGTRLTVV.

The chain carries TRBV11-2 and TRBJ2-7, with 7 nucleotides matching TRBD2. Unmatched junction bases numbered 11, after V lost 4 bases and J lost 2 bases. The CDR3 contains 16 residues. Germline CDR1 is SGHAT and CDR2 is FQNNGV. For the CDR3, the DNA is TGTGCCAGCAGCTGGGCCCAGGCTAGCGGAACCTACGAGCAGTACTTC. Its protein product is CASSWAQASGTYEQYF.

V is TRBV2 and J is TRBJ2-1; 10 positions match TRBD2. Losses at the gene ends were 3 bases for V and 6 bases for J; bases not matched to a gene: 5. The CDR3 spans 15 residues. Looked up from germline, CDR1 is SNHLY and CDR2 is FYNNEI. CDR3 sequence (DNA): TGTGCCAGCAGTGAGTCTAGCGGGGGAGGCAATGAGCAGTTCTTC. Its protein product is CASSESSGGGNEQFF.

The chain employs TRBV2 and TRBJ1-5; 10 bases line up with TRBD1. The ends lost 6 bases at V and 5 bases at J; junction bases unmatched: 4. This CDR3 region has 14 residues. CDR1 and CDR2 (germline): SNHLY, FYNNEI. CDR3 protein: CASRSGTGDQPQHF. CDR3 sequence (DNA): TGTGCCAGCAGGTCCGGGACAGGGGATCAGCCCCAGCATTTT.

The chain employs TRBV30 and TRBJ2-3, with TRBD1 identical over 12 bases. With 4 bases clipped from V and 2 bases from J, the junction kept 22 bases outside the gene matches. The CDR3 is 21 residues long. Germline CDR1 and CDR2: GTSNPN and SVGIG (reference sequence). This chain's CDR3 is CAWMPLPGQGAPGYLTDTQYF. Here the CDR3 DNA reads TGTGCCTGGATGCCCCTACCGGGACAGGGGGCGCCGGGATACCTCACAGATACGCAGTATTTT.

V and J are TRBV4-1 and TRBJ2-1; the D gene is possibly TRBD2 (6 bases). CDR1 is MGHRA, CDR2 YSYEKL, per germline. The CDR3 contains 17 residues. V was trimmed by 3 bases and J by 2 bases, leaving 17 bases between them. The CDR3: CASSHDYGGVAYNEQFF. CDR3 nucleotides: TGCGCCAGCAGCCATGATTATGGCGGGGTAGCCTACAATGAGCAGTTCTTC.

V gene TRBV20-1 combines with J gene TRBJ1-1; 7 nucleotides align to TRBD1. The V segment lost 5 bases and the J segment 7 bases; nucleotides outside the gene matches: 4. Germline CDR1 is DFQATT and CDR2 is SNEGSKA (reference sequence). CDR3 length: 11 amino acids. The CDR3 is CSAGTVVEAFF. CDR3 in DNA: TGCAGTGCTGGGACAGTCGTTGAAGCTTTCTTT.

The chain is built from TRBV6-4 and TRBJ1-5; TRBD1 matches 11 bases. Germline CDR1 MRHNA, CDR2 SNTAGT. V lost 5 bases and J lost 11; bases outside the gene matches: 20. The CDR3 length is 18 residues. The DNA for the CDR3 is TGTGCCAGCAGTCCCCCCTTCCGGGACAGGGGGTTCCCTTGGACCCAGCATTTT. Encoded protein: CASSPPFRDRGFPWTQHF.

The chain recombines TRBV5-1 with TRBJ2-7, with 8 nucleotides matching TRBD1. The CDR3 runs to 15 residues. The V gene end was trimmed by 7 bases and the J gene end by 6 bases; junction bases not matched to a gene: 15. Germline V gives CDR1 SGHRS, CDR2 YFSETQ. Here the CDR3 reads CASRNTGGSATEQYF. CDR3 nucleotides: TGCGCCAGCCGAAATACAGGGGGGTCCGCAACCGAGCAGTACTTC.

The CDR3 protein is CASSYSPGSSYNEQFF. The CDR3 nucleotides read TGTGCCAGCAGTTACAGTCCCGGGAGCTCCTACAATGAGCAGTTCTTC. The chain has TRBV6-6 and TRBJ2-1; weak D call: TRBD2 (6 bases). The germline V gene has CDR1 MNHNY and CDR2 SVGAGI (reference sequence). The CDR3 length is 16 residues. The ends were cut back, 2 bases at V and 0 bases at J, with 11 bases in the middle.

CDR3 sequence (DNA): TGTGCCAGCAGCCCGCGAGGCTCTTCCTACAATGAGCAGTTCTTC. Translation: CASSPRGSSYNEQFF. The J gene is TRBJ2-1, the V gene TRBV5-4, with unresolved D. The V end lost 4 bases, the J end lost 1 base, and 12 bases lay between the germline ends. The germline V gene has CDR1 SGHNT and CDR2 YYREEE (reference sequence). CDR3 size: 15 residues.

V gene TRBV6-1 combines with J gene TRBJ1-2; D possibly corresponds to TRBD1 (5 bases). CDR1 and CDR2 from the germline V gene are MNHNS and SASEGT. With 0 bases removed from V and 4 bases from J, the gap between germline ends came to 9 bases. The CDR3 contains 14 residues. In DNA form, the CDR3 reads TGTGCCAGCAGTGAAGCAGGGGCAGGCTATGGCTACACCTTC. Encoded protein: CASSEAGAGYGYTF.

The chain uses TRBV9 and TRBJ1-1, with D maybe TRBD1 (6 bases). In germline, CDR1 is SGDLS, CDR2 YYNGEE. The V and J ends lost 4 bases and 2 bases respectively, with 12 bases between them. There are 14 residues in the CDR3. CDR3 residues: CASSRRTANTEAFF. The CDR3 coding sequence is TGTGCCAGCAGCCGACGGACAGCTAACACTGAAGCTTTCTTT.

The CDR3: CASSFGTGRGNEKLFF. The CDR3 DNA is TGTGCCAGCAGTTTCGGGACAGGGAGGGGGAATGAAAAACTGTTTTTT. The genes are TRBV27 and TRBJ1-4; 9 bases are a match to TRBD1. V lost 3 bases, J lost 5 bases, and 7 bases stayed unmatched. This CDR3 region has 16 residues. Looked up from germline, CDR1 is MNHEY and CDR2 is SMNVEV (reference sequence). Full variable domain (outside the CDR3, taken from reference TRBV27 and TRBJ1-4): EAQVTQNPRYLITVTGKKLTVTCSQNMNHEYMSWYRQDPGLGLRQIYYSMNVEVTDKGDVPEGYKVSRKEKRNFPLILESPSPNQTSLYFCASSFGTGRGNEKLFFGSGTQLSVL.

This clone turned up a few times. The gene calls are TRBV30 and TRBJ2-2; 11 bases are shared with TRBD1. The germline CDR1 and CDR2 sequences are GTSNPN and SVGIG (reference sequence). V lost 0 bases and J lost 4; bases outside the gene matches: 7. The CDR3 extends over 17 amino acids. In DNA form, the CDR3 reads TGTGCCTGGAGTGTACTCGGACAGGGGGCGGGCACCGGGGAGCTGTTTTTT. Its protein product is CAWSVLGQGAGTGELFF.

This chain links TRBV9 with TRBJ2-7; 14 nucleotides agree with TRBD2. The CDR3 extends over 16 amino acids. Trimming cost V 4 bases and J 0 bases; bases outside gene matches: 3. The germline gives CDR1 SGDLS, CDR2 YYNGEE. CDR3 in amino acids: CASSRGLAGDSYEQYF. The CDR3 DNA follows: TGTGCCAGCAGCCGGGGACTAGCGGGAGACTCCTACGAGCAGTACTTC.

This clone showed up just once. The rearrangement links TRBV14 to TRBJ1-4; 9 bases line up with TRBD1. Germline CDR1 reads SGHDN; CDR2 reads FVKESK. J lost 14 bases, V lost 1 base, and 2 bases had no gene match. The CDR3 is made up of 12 amino acids. The CDR3 is CASSQVGTGLFF. CDR3 in DNA: TGTGCCAGCAGCCAAGTCGGGACAGGGCTGTTTTTT.

This sequence joins TRBV15 and TRBJ2-7, with unresolved D. The CDR3 is made up of 13 amino acids. Germline-derived CDR1 and CDR2 are LNHNV and YYDKDF (reference sequence). The ends were cut back, 0 bases at V and 7 bases at J, with 10 bases in the middle. The CDR3 here is CATSRDYPREQYF. CDR3 in DNA: TGTGCCACCAGCAGAGATTACCCTCGGGAGCAGTACTTC.